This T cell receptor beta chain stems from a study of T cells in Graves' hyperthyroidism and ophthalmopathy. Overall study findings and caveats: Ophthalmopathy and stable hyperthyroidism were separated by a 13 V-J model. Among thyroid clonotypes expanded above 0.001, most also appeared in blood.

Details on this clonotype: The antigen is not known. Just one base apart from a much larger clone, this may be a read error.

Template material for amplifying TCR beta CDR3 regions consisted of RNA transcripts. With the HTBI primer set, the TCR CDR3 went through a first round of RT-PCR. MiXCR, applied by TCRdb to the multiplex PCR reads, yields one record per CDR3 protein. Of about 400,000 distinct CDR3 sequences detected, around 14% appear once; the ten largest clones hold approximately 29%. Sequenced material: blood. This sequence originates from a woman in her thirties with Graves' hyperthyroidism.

In nucleotides, the CDR3 is TGTGCCAGCTCACCAGGGGGCGCCTTGGACGATGAAAAACTGTTTTTT. It yields the protein CASSPGGALDDEKLFF. The J gene is TRBJ1-4, the V gene TRBV18; possibly TRBD1 for D (6 bases). In germline, CDR1 is KGHSH, CDR2 LQKENI. The CDR3 totals 16 residues. V lost 2 bases, J lost 6 bases, and 16 bases lay in between.